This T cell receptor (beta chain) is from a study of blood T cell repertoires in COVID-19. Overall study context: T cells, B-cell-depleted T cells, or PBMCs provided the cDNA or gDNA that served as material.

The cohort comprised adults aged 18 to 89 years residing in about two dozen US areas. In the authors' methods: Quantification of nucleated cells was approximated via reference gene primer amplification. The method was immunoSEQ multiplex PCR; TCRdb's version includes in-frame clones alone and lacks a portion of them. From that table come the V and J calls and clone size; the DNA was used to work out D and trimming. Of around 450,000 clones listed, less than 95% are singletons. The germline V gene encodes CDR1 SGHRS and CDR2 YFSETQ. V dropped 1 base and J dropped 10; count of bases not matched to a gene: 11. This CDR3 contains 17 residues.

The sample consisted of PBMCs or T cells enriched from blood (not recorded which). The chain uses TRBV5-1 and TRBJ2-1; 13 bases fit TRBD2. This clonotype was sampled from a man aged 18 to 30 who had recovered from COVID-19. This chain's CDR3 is CASSLSSGTSGIYEQFF. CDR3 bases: TGCGCCAGCAGCTTGTCTAGCGGGACTAGCGGGATCTACGAGCAGTTCTTC.